The 17 T cell receptor beta chains given below trace back to one sample, sequenced in a study of a mutant IDH1 vaccine in newly diagnosed glioma. These TCRs are of unknown antigen specificity. This sample's time point: week 35, safety follow-up. Every vaccination contained 300 ug of the mutant IDH1 20-mer peptide and was paired with topical imiquimod. The repertoire was sequenced with immunoSEQ multiplex PCR; TCRdb's copy has only in-frame clones and lacks some. The sample consists of about 32,000 clones, about 80% of them appearing once. The sample here was PBMCs, taken from a glioma patient whose treatment included an IDH1 peptide vaccine. The source is a man in his forties or fifties with glioma. Some clones in this sample may be carry-over from other donors' samples.

V gene TRBV7-2 combines with J gene TRBJ2-5; the D call may be TRBD1 or TRBD2 (5 bases each). The CDR3 is made up of 14 amino acids. V shed 5 bases and J shed 5 bases, with 15 bases lying between them. The germline CDR1 and CDR2 sequences are SGHTA and FQGNSA. Here the CDR3 DNA reads TGTGCCAGCAGCCACTACGGGGCCTGGGAGACCCAGTACTTC. Protein product: CASSHYGAWETQYF.

The chain is built from TRBV30 and TRBJ1-3; maybe TRBD1 (5 bases). This CDR3 spans 15 amino acids. Germline V gene sequence: CDR1 GTSNPN, CDR2 SVGIG (reference sequence). CDR3 sequence (DNA): TGTGCTCAAAGCGGGGCGTCTACCTCTGGAAACACCATATATTTT. It encodes CAQSGASTSGNTIYF.

This clone was observed once. The rearrangement uses TRBV7-6 and TRBJ2-5; D unclear. With 2 bases removed from V and 5 bases from J, the gap between germline ends came to 9 bases. Germline V gene sequence: CDR1 SGHVS, CDR2 FNYEAQ. The CDR3 consists of 13 residues. As DNA, the CDR3 is TGTGCCAGCAGCTTAATCAATCCGGAGACCCAGTACTTC. As protein: CASSLINPETQYF.

This clone was detected once. The chain joins TRBV15 to TRBJ2-3, with D possibly matching TRBD2 (7 bases). CDR1 and CDR2 (germline): LNHNV, YYDKDF (reference sequence). The CDR3 contains 14 residues. V was shortened by 8 bases and J by 4 bases, with 16 bases between the two germline ends. This chain's CDR3 is CATGLVGGPDTQYF. The CDR3 nucleotides read TGTGCCACCGGACTAGTCGGGGGGCCAGATACGCAGTATTTT.

The chain links TRBV4-1 to TRBJ1-1; the D gene is possibly TRBD1 (5 bases). The germline CDR1 and CDR2 sequences are MGHRA and YSYEKL. Trimming shortened V by 4 bases and J by 0 bases, and 9 bases separated the two germline ends. The CDR3 covers 14 residues. DNA for the CDR3: TGCGCCAGCAGCCGAGGGGAGATGAACACTGAAGCTTTCTTT. This sequence encodes CASSRGEMNTEAFF.

The J gene is TRBJ2-4, the V gene TRBV5-1, with a tentative D call TRBD1 (6 bases). Trimming took 0 bases from V and 3 from J, leaving 19 bases between them. Looked up from germline, CDR1 is SGHRS and CDR2 is YFSETQ. The CDR3 consists of 18 residues. In nucleotides, the CDR3 is TGCGCCAGCAGCTTGGGCCAACAGGGTCGGTTGGTCAAAAACATTCAGTACTTC. This encodes CASSLGQQGRLVKNIQYF. The whole variable domain, filled in from reference TRBV5-1 and TRBJ2-4, reads KAGVTQTPRYLIKTRGQQVTLSCSPISGHRSVSWYQQTPGQGLQFLFEYFSETQRNKGNFPGRFSGRQFSNSRSEMNVSTLELGDSALYLCASSLGQQGRLVKNIQYFGAGTRLSVL.

Notes on this clone: The junction departs from the called germline gene at one end, perhaps through a read error. The gene calls are TRBV27 and TRBJ1-1, with D unresolved. There are 17 residues in the CDR3. In germline, CDR1 is MNHEY, CDR2 SMNVEV (reference sequence). CDR3 DNA sequence: TGTGCCAGCAGTTTATCCCGCGGCGACTTCGGGAACTCTGAAGCTTTCTTT. As protein: CASSLSRGDFGNSEAFF.

The V and J genes are TRBV30 and TRBJ1-2; 7 nucleotides line up with TRBD1. From germline, CDR1 is GTSNPN and CDR2 SVGIG (reference sequence). V shed 7 bases and J 8 bases; nucleotides not matched to a gene: 13. The CDR3 totals 13 residues. The CDR3 loop reads CASPTPTGLGYTF. Written as DNA, the CDR3 is TGTGCCTCCCCAACCCCGACAGGGTTGGGCTACACCTTC.

V and J are TRBV19 and TRBJ1-1, with 7 bases matching TRBD1. The V segment lost 5 bases and the J segment 0 bases; nucleotides outside the gene matches: 3. The CDR3 consists of 14 residues. The germline CDR1 and CDR2 sequences are LNHDA and SQIVND (reference sequence). CDR3 sequence: CASSAGQMNTEAFF. In DNA, the CDR3 is TGTGCCAGTAGTGCGGGACAGATGAACACTGAAGCTTTCTTT. The complete variable domain, with remaining parts taken from reference TRBV19 and TRBJ1-1, reads DGGITQSPKYLFRKEGQNVTLSCEQNLNHDAMYWYRQDPGQGLRLIYYSQIVNDFQKGDIAEGYSVSREKKESFPLTVTSAQKNPTAFYLCASSAGQMNTEAFFGQGTRLTVV.

This chain uses TRBV2 with TRBJ1-2; 9 bases agree with TRBD1. Germline V gene sequence: CDR1 SNHLY, CDR2 FYNNEI. CDR3 length equals 14 residues. J lost 2 bases, V lost 6 bases, and 4 bases had no gene match. The DNA for the CDR3 is TGTGCCAGCAGATGGGACAGGGCGAACTATGGCTACACCTTC. It codes for CASRWDRANYGYTF.

The chain carries TRBV6-6 and TRBJ2-7; D may be TRBD2 (6 bases). CDR3 length: 15 amino acids. V was clipped by 0 bases and J by 5 bases, with 14 bases between them. Germline-derived CDR1 and CDR2 are MNHNY and SVGAGI (reference sequence). For the CDR3, the DNA is TGTGCCAGCAGTTACTCGAAAGGACTAATTAACGAGCAGTACTTC. Amino acid sequence: CASSYSKGLINEQYF.

The CDR3 DNA sequence: TGTGCCAGCAGTACATCGGAGACCCAGTACTTC. Protein: CASSTSETQYF. This rearrangement joins TRBV25-1 to TRBJ2-5, with unresolved D. This CDR3 spans 11 amino acids. Between the trimmed V and J ends, which lost 5 bases and 5 bases, there was a span of 6 bases. CDR1 and CDR2 from the germline V gene are MGHDK and SYGVNS.

The gene calls are TRBV5-1 and TRBJ2-4, with 7 bases lining up with TRBD1. CDR3 length: 15 amino acids. V dropped 2 bases and J dropped 9; count of bases not matched to a gene: 11. The germline CDR1 and CDR2 sequences are SGHRS and YFSETQ. CDR3 in DNA: TGCGCCAGCAGCTTAGGGCTAGGGGGCAGTGGCATTCAGTACTTC. It specifies CASSLGLGGSGIQYF.

The chain combines TRBV5-1 with TRBJ2-5, with 10 bases fitting TRBD2. This CDR3 is 15 amino acids long. V lost 3 bases, J lost 5 bases, and 7 bases stayed unmatched. Germline CDR1 and CDR2: SGHRS and YFSETQ. CDR3 sequence reads: CASSSNSGGEETQYF. As DNA, the CDR3 is TGCGCCAGCAGCTCTAACAGCGGGGGGGAGGAGACCCAGTACTTC. Variable domain in full (rest from reference TRBV5-1 and TRBJ2-5): KAGVTQTPRYLIKTRGQQVTLSCSPISGHRSVSWYQQTPGQGLQFLFEYFSETQRNKGNFPGRFSGRQFSNSRSEMNVSTLELGDSALYLCASSSNSGGEETQYFGPGTRLLVL.

This sequence joins TRBV7-2 and TRBJ1-2; maybe TRBD1 (5 bases). The CDR3 covers 14 residues. The V gene lost 1 base and the J gene lost 6 bases, with 12 bases spanning the gap. Germline lookup yields CDR1 SGHTA and CDR2 FQGNSA. The CDR3 sequence: CASSLGPGGDGYTF. CDR3 nucleotides: TGTGCCAGCAGCTTAGGGCCGGGAGGGGATGGCTACACCTTC.

The chain links TRBV19 to TRBJ2-2, with TRBD1 as a possible D gene (6 bases). Germline V gives CDR1 LNHDA, CDR2 SQIVND (reference sequence). The CDR3 runs 15 residues. V was trimmed by 6 bases and J by 5 bases, leaving 16 bases between them. CDR3 bases: TGTGCCAGTAGGACCGGGACATTAAAAACCGGGGAGCTGTTTTTT. Its protein is CASRTGTLKTGELFF.

This clone was counted between two and nine times. The V call is TRBV5-1, the J call TRBJ2-5; D may be TRBD1 (6 bases). This CDR3 region has 15 residues. CDR1 is SGHRS, CDR2 YFSETQ, per germline. Trimming removed 4 bases at V and 3 bases at J, with 16 bases between. The CDR3 reads CASSREQGQEETQYF. In DNA, the CDR3 is TGCGCCAGCAGCAGGGAACAGGGCCAGGAAGAGACCCAGTACTTC.